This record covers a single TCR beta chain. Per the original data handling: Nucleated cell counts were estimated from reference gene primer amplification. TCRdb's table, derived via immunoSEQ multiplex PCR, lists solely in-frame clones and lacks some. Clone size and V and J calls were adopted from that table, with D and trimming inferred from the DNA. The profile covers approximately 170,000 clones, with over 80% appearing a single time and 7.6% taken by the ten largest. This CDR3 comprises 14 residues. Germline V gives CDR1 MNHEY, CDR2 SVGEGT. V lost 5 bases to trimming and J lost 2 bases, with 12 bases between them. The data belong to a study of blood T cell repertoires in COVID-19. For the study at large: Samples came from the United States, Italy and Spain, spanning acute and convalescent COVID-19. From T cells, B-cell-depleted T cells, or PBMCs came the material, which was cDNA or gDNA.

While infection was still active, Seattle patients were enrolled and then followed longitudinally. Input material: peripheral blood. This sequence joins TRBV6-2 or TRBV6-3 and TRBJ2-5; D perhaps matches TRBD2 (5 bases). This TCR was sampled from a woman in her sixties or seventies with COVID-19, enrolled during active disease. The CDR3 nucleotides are TGTGCCAGCAGTAAACGGACTTTTCAAGAGACCCAGTACTTC. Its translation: CASSKRTFQETQYF.